This section outlines one T cell receptor beta chain sequence together with its context. The target antigen is unknown. The sample comes from a study of cytomegalovirus exposure and HLA in healthy donors. The study, taken as a whole, reports: In a later analysis, at a false discovery rate of 0.05, about 17,000 TCR beta sequences matched HLA alleles.

The PCR made use of 60 Vbeta and 13 Jbeta primers. Assay: immunoSEQ multiplex PCR; the TCRdb copy retains only in-frame clones and omits some. This sample has about 200,000 clones; 75% to 90% occur once, and the top ten carry approximately 0.31%. Although they were nominally healthy when sampled, donors likely had unrecorded immune exposures. The sequence was obtained from a woman aged 30 to 39 in good health and CMV-seronegative. Input material: PBMCs.

The CDR3 DNA reads as TGTGCCAGCAGTGTTACTCCGCAGGGCACCTACGAGCAGTACTTC. This gives the protein CASSVTPQGTYEQYF. This chain connects TRBV2 to TRBJ2-7, with D perhaps matching TRBD1 (5 bases). The CDR3 contains 15 residues. The germline V gene encodes CDR1 SNHLY and CDR2 FYNNEI. Trimming removed 4 bases at V and 2 bases at J, with 15 bases between.